These 24 T cell receptor beta chains were all obtained from the same sample, sequenced in a study of blood T cell repertoires in COVID-19. Produced via immunoSEQ multiplex PCR; TCRdb's table is partial and in-frame only. Of about 340,000 clones in the sample, 65% to 85% were seen once. The sequenced material came from peripheral blood. All receptors derive from a man under 40 with active or convalescent COVID-19.

The genes are TRBV6-5 and TRBJ2-5, with 7 bases identical to TRBD1. After removal of 7 bases from V and 4 bases from J, the junction contained 12 bases not matched to a gene. Germline assignment: CDR1 MNHEY and CDR2 SVGAGI. There are 15 residues in the CDR3. Here the CDR3 reads CASTSTGNRRETQYF. The DNA for the CDR3 is TGTGCCAGCACCTCGACAGGGAACAGGCGAGAGACCCAGTACTTC.

The V call is TRBV7-2, the J call TRBJ1-6; 8 positions match TRBD1. V gave up 1 base and J gave up 10 bases; unmatched junction bases: 6. This CDR3 spans 15 amino acids. CDR1 is SGHTA and CDR2 is FQGNSA in the germline V gene. For the CDR3, the DNA is TGTGCCAGCAGCTTAGTCGACAGGGGAGGGTCACCCCTCCACTTT. Its protein is CASSLVDRGGSPLHF. The complete variable domain, with remaining parts taken from reference TRBV7-2 and TRBJ1-6, reads GAGVSQSPSNKVTEKGKDVELRCDPISGHTALYWYRQSLGQGLEFLIYFQGNSAPDKSGLPSDRFSAERTGGSVSTLTIQRTQQEDSAVYLCASSLVDRGGSPLHFGNGTRLTVT.

This rearrangement joins TRBV5-4 to TRBJ2-3; TRBD2 might be the D (6 bases). Germline CDR1 and CDR2: SGHNT and YYREEE (reference sequence). V dropped 6 bases and J dropped 2 bases, with 13 bases sitting between them. CDR3 length: 14 amino acids. CDR3 nucleotides: TGTGCCAGCAATCCGGGACTTACCACAGATACGCAGTATTTT. Encoded protein: CASNPGLTTDTQYF.

The chain uses TRBV7-9 and TRBJ2-7; D perhaps matches TRBD2 (6 bases). Germline CDR1 reads SEHNR; CDR2 reads FQNEAQ (reference sequence). The CDR3 contains 15 residues. Between the trimmed V and J ends, which lost 5 bases and 5 bases, there was a span of 19 bases. The DNA for the CDR3 is TGTGCCAGCAGCCCCCCCGGGATCGGGGGAAACGAGCAGTACTTC. Its translation is CASSPPGIGGNEQYF.

The sample holds a few counts of this clone. The chain has TRBV3-1 (or the pseudogene TRBV3-2) and TRBJ2-7, with TRBD2 matching over 13 bases. The germline V gene has CDR1 LGHDT and CDR2 YNNKEL (reference sequence). V dropped 5 bases and J dropped 4; count of bases not matched to a gene: 5. The CDR3 sequence is 15 residues long. DNA for the CDR3: TGTGCCAGCAGCTACGGACTAGCGGGGGCTTACGAGCAGTACTTC. It codes for CASSYGLAGAYEQYF.

The chain recombines TRBV19 with TRBJ2-2; 7 bases agree with TRBD2. The germline CDR1 and CDR2 sequences are LNHDA and SQIVND (reference sequence). The CDR3 sequence is 16 residues long. The V segment lost 5 bases and the J segment 3 bases; nucleotides outside the gene matches: 9. CDR3 nucleotides: TGTGCCAGTAGTCTTTATCTAGCGGAATACACCGGGGAGCTGTTTTTT. Translated: CASSLYLAEYTGELFF.

The CDR3 DNA sequence: TGTGCCAGCAGCTTGTCAACAGTGAGCTATGGCTACACCTTC. Translation gives CASSLSTVSYGYTF. The J gene is TRBJ1-2, the V gene TRBV5-4; no firm D call. The V end was cut by 1 base, the J end by 4 bases, with 11 bases between. Germline CDR1 reads SGHNT; CDR2 reads YYREEE (reference sequence). The CDR3 contains 14 residues. Full variable domain (remainder filled in from reference TRBV5-4 and TRBJ1-2): ETGVTQSPTHLIKTRGQQVTLRCSSQSGHNTVSWYQQALGQGPQFIFQYYREEENGRGNFPPRFSGLQFPNYSSELNVNALELDDSALYLCASSLSTVSYGYTFGSGTRLTVV.

CDR3 amino acids: CASSLLTASGANVLTF. The CDR3 nucleotides are TGTGCCAGCAGCTTATTAACAGCCTCTGGGGCCAACGTCCTGACTTTC. The chain is built from TRBV7-3 and TRBJ2-6; no clear D gene. Trimming cost V 2 bases and J 0 bases, with 8 bases left between them. The CDR3 is 16 amino acids. Looked up from germline, CDR1 is SGHTA and CDR2 is FQGTGA. Full variable domain (remainder filled in from reference TRBV7-3 and TRBJ2-6): GAGVSQTPSNKVTEKGKYVELRCDPISGHTALYWYRQSLGQGPEFLIYFQGTGAADDSGLPNDRFFAVRPEGSVSTLKIQRTERGDSAVYLCASSLLTASGANVLTFGAGSRLTVL.

This sequence joins TRBV9 and TRBJ2-1, with TRBD1 as a possible D gene (7 bases). The V gene's germline CDR1 is SGDLS and CDR2 YYNGEE. The CDR3 covers 16 residues. Trimming pared 3 bases from V and 0 bases from J, leaving 13 bases between. CDR3 amino acids: CASSAGGSSSYNEQFF. The DNA of the CDR3 is TGTGCCAGCAGCGCAGGGGGGTCAAGCTCCTACAATGAGCAGTTCTTC.

The chain is built from TRBV5-1 and TRBJ1-1; 9 nucleotides line up with TRBD1. V dropped 6 bases and J dropped 4; count of bases not matched to a gene: 10. CDR3 length: 15 amino acids. Germline V lookup: CDR1 SGHRS, CDR2 YFSETQ. The CDR3: CASNPGETGGTEAFF. CDR3 DNA sequence: TGCGCCAGCAATCCCGGAGAGACAGGGGGCACTGAAGCTTTCTTT.

This rearrangement joins TRBV9 to TRBJ2-7, with D maybe TRBD1 (5 bases). Trimming took off 0 bases at V and 2 bases at J, with 12 bases between the two ends. The CDR3 is 15 amino acids. The germline V gene has CDR1 SGDLS and CDR2 YYNGEE. This CDR3 is CASSVAAGFTYEQYF. CDR3 nucleotides: TGTGCCAGCAGCGTAGCGGCAGGGTTCACCTACGAGCAGTACTTC.

The rearrangement joins TRBV28 to TRBJ1-1; the D is unclear. CDR1 and CDR2 from the germline V gene are MDHEN and SYDVKM. The CDR3 is made up of 10 amino acids. V was clipped by 8 bases and J by 11 bases, with 12 bases between them. This chain's CDR3 is CASGGRWAFF. DNA of the CDR3: TGTGCCAGCGGAGGGAGGTGGGCTTTCTTT.

J is TRBJ2-1 and V is TRBV28, with 11 bases that match TRBD2. The CDR3 totals 14 residues. V shed 10 bases, J shed 4 bases, and the junction held 6 bases outside the gene matches. From germline, CDR1 is MDHEN and CDR2 SYDVKM. The CDR3 sequence is CAIRLAGTYNEQFF. DNA for the CDR3: TGTGCCATCCGACTAGCGGGGACATACAATGAGCAGTTCTTC.

The CDR3 bases are TGTGCCTGGCGGGGAGGGGCCTCACCCCTCCACTTT. It specifies CAWRGGASPLHF. The chain carries TRBV30 and TRBJ1-6; D may be TRBD1 (5 bases). Germline values: CDR1 GTSNPN, CDR2 SVGIG (reference sequence). The V end lost 5 bases, the J end lost 10 bases, and 12 bases lay between the germline ends. The CDR3 covers 12 residues.

The chain links TRBV19 to TRBJ1-6, with 10 nucleotides matching TRBD1. Germline CDR1 reads LNHDA; CDR2 reads SQIVND (reference sequence). CDR3 length: 18 residues. Trimming at V came to 5 bases and at J to 5 bases, leaving 12 bases not matched to a gene. For the CDR3, the DNA is TGTGCCAGTAGTGCGACTAGACAGGGGGCAATTGATAATTCACCCCTCCACTTT. Amino acids: CASSATRQGAIDNSPLHF.

The chain uses TRBV4-1 and TRBJ2-2; D is undetermined. Germline V CDR1 and CDR2: MGHRA, YSYEKL. CDR3 length equals 17 residues. V lost 1 base, J lost 1 base, and 13 bases lay in between. The CDR3 is CASSQVLFNLNTGELFF. The CDR3 DNA sequence: TGCGCCAGCAGCCAAGTACTTTTTAATTTGAACACCGGGGAGCTGTTTTTT.

V usage is TRBV6-4 and J usage is TRBJ1-4; TRBD1 aligns across 7 bases. This CDR3 is built from 15 residues. Germline V gene data show CDR1 as MRHNA and CDR2 as SNTAGT. J was trimmed by 3 bases and V by 2 bases; bases with no gene match: 3. The CDR3: CASSDLQGPNEKLFF. In nucleotides, the CDR3 is TGTGCCAGCAGTGACCTACAGGGGCCTAATGAAAAACTGTTTTTT.

The sample holds a few counts of this clone. The J gene is TRBJ2-7, the V gene TRBV19; 7 positions match TRBD1. V shed 6 bases, J shed 5 bases, and the junction held 10 bases outside the gene matches. Per the germline V gene, CDR1 is LNHDA and CDR2 is SQIVND (reference sequence). The CDR3 has 14 residues. This CDR3 is CASSLGQGVDEQYF. For the CDR3, the DNA is TGTGCCAGTAGCCTGGGGCAGGGGGTCGACGAGCAGTACTTC. The full variable domain, rest sourced from reference TRBV19 and TRBJ2-7, is DGGITQSPKYLFRKEGQNVTLSCEQNLNHDAMYWYRQDPGQGLRLIYYSQIVNDFQKGDIAEGYSVSREKKESFPLTVTSAQKNPTAFYLCASSLGQGVDEQYFGPGTRLTVT.

This chain joins TRBV4-2 and TRBJ2-5, with D perhaps matching TRBD1 (5 bases). The CDR3 loop spans 13 amino acids. Trimming cost V 3 bases and J 5 bases, with 10 bases left between them. CDR1 is LGHNA, CDR2 YNFKEQ, per germline. In DNA, the CDR3 is TGTGCCAGCAGCCAGGCAGGGCTGGAGACCCAGTACTTC. This encodes CASSQAGLETQYF.

The V call is TRBV1, the J call TRBJ1-3; the D call TRBD1 from the table was never checked on the DNA. TRBV1 is a pseudogene. The CDR3 is made up of 17 amino acids. The DNA for the CDR3 is TGCACCAGCAGCCAAGAGTCCTTGTACAGCTCTGGAAACACCATATATTTT. Its protein is CTSSQESLYSSGNTIYF.

The chain employs TRBV9 and TRBJ1-1, with D perhaps matching TRBD1 (5 bases). Germline CDR1 and CDR2: SGDLS and YYNGEE. The V and J ends lost 5 bases and 1 base respectively, with 12 bases between them. The CDR3 spans 14 residues. The CDR3 DNA reads TGTGCCAGCAGGGACCTCGGGGGGAACACTGAAGCTTTCTTT. This encodes CASRDLGGNTEAFF.

The rearrangement uses TRBV18 and TRBJ1-4; TRBD1 agrees at 7 bases. Germline V gives CDR1 KGHSH, CDR2 LQKENI. The ends lost 2 bases at V and 2 bases at J; junction bases unmatched: 8. This CDR3 contains 17 residues. The CDR3 region has the DNA TGTGCCAGCTCACCATCGTTGACAGGGTCGACTAATGAAAAACTGTTTTTT. Its translation is CASSPSLTGSTNEKLFF.

V gene TRBV15 combines with J gene TRBJ2-1; 7 positions match TRBD2. The germline gives CDR1 LNHNV, CDR2 YYDKDF (reference sequence). Germline trimming cut 0 bases from V and 9 bases from J; bases unmatched to any gene: 11. The length of the CDR3 is 16 residues. In DNA, the CDR3 is TGTGCCACCAGCAGAGATCTGCCTAGCGGAGGGCTTGAGCAGTTCTTC. It encodes CATSRDLPSGGLEQFF.

This clone was detected only a few times. The V and J genes are TRBV12-5 and TRBJ1-1; unclear D gene. Germline V gene data show CDR1 as LGHNT and CDR2 as FRNRAP. Trimming removed 5 bases from V and 0 bases from J, with 7 bases in between. The CDR3 is 13 residues long. CDR3 sequence (DNA): TGTGCTAGTGGTGCGGGTTTGAACACTGAAGCTTTCTTT. Translating gives CASGAGLNTEAFF.